This note documents a single T cell receptor (beta chain) sequence. No cognate antigen has been identified for it. No much larger clonotype is one base removed from it; base qualities were not supplied. The data originate from a study of CD8 T cells in ankylosing spondylitis (dated by TCRdb to about 2017). In the study overall: The study profiled T cell receptor beta repertoires in healthy donors and ankylosing spondylitis patients to find disease-linked TCR variants. Peripheral blood samples were taken, and synovial fluid was additionally collected from ankylosing spondylitis patients. The full study cohort was made up of 20 to 25 ankylosing spondylitis patients and 108 healthy donors.

The instrument given in TCRdb is Illumina HiSeq 2500. Quantitative 5'-RACE with molecular barcodes was the method used to prepare the TCR beta libraries. In the paper's pipeline: A new computational method based on a probabilistic model of VDJ rearrangement was used to identify disease-linked TCR variants. The public reads were reprocessed in TCRdb via fastp at Q25 and MiXCR, keeping in-frame beta chains. Each entry merges the rows of one CDR3 protein and shows their most common DNA and genes. These V and J calls originate from TCRdb's pipeline instead of the authors' own analysis. Across this sample there are roughly 700,000 distinct CDR3 sequences, with roughly 19% seen only once. The ten largest make up around 20% of the sample. V lost 3 bases and J lost 3 bases; the stretch between them is 8 bases long. CDR1 and CDR2 are drawn from the germline V gene (reference sequence): LGHDT, YNNKEL. Reading from cysteine to phenylalanine, the CDR3 counts 13 amino acids. The CDR3 DNA has 39 bases and is translated from base 1.

Study-level results and caveats: The disease-linked clones were reported as significantly enriched in matched synovial fluid samples from ankylosing spondylitis patients. Some motif variants had previously been reported in the synovial fluid and blood of reactive arthritis patients, which suggests shared mechanisms of disease initiation. In peripheral blood, the disease-linked clones were found at relatively low frequencies and had a CD8+ phenotype. Blood from ankylosing spondylitis patients appeared to be characterized by a TCR beta motif composed of eight highly homologous amino acid variants.

The sample was blood, either unsorted or a sorted T cell fraction (not recorded which). The receptor chain draws on TRBV3-1 and TRBJ1-2, and TRBD1 may be the D gene, going by 5 matching bases. The clonotype was recovered from a male donor with ankylosing spondylitis. CDR3 reads: CASSHGTDYGYTF. The bases read TGTGCCAGCAGCCACGGGACGGACTATGGCTACACCTTC.